The T cell receptor (beta chain) under discussion was sequenced for a study of CD8 T cells in ankylosing spondylitis (dated by TCRdb to 2015 to 2018). With regard to the full study: T cell receptor beta repertoires were profiled in healthy donors and ankylosing spondylitis patients so that disease-linked TCR variants could be found. The whole study cohort included 90 to 120 healthy donors and 25 or so ankylosing spondylitis patients. Peripheral blood was sampled, and synovial fluid was also collected from ankylosing spondylitis patients. General study outcomes and caveats: The disease-linked clones were reported to be significantly enriched in matched synovial fluid samples from ankylosing spondylitis patients. The disease-linked clones had a CD8+ phenotype and were found at relatively low frequencies in peripheral blood. A TCR beta motif made up of several highly homologous amino acid variants appeared to be characteristic of blood from ankylosing spondylitis patients. Some of the motif variants had been reported before in the synovial fluid and blood of reactive arthritis patients, a finding that suggests common disease-initiation mechanisms.

Trimming removed 6 bases from V and 5 bases from J, leaving 5 bases between the germline ends. The CDR3 spans 11 residues, from the cysteine through the phenylalanine. The DNA shown is the 33-base CDR3, in frame from base 1. There are a few counts of this clonotype. It has no known antigen specificity. There are no base qualities to consult, and no much larger clone falls within one base. TCRdb lists the instrument as Illumina HiSeq 2500. Quantitative 5'-RACE with molecular barcodes was used to prepare TCR beta libraries. The authors processed their data as follows. A new computational method, built on a probabilistic model of VDJ rearrangement, was used to identify disease-linked TCR variants. TCRdb reprocessing: public reads trimmed at Q25 with fastp, clones called with MiXCR, in-frame beta chains kept. All rows with the same CDR3 protein become a single entry with the most common DNA and genes. In this record, the V and J calls reflect TCRdb's handling and not the investigators' own analysis. In this sample the table shows a few hundred thousand distinct CDR3 sequences, 15% to 20% of which occur a single time. Around a third of the sample goes to the ten largest clones.

Sequencing used blood, either unsorted or a sorted T cell fraction (not recorded which). This clonotype was sampled from a male donor with ankylosing spondylitis or in good health (not recorded which). The rearranged segments are TRBV12-3 or TRBV12-4 and TRBJ2-1; the D gene cannot be named for sure. DNA sequence: TGTGCCAGCAGATTAAACAATGAGCAGTTCTTC. The resulting protein is CASRLNNEQFF.